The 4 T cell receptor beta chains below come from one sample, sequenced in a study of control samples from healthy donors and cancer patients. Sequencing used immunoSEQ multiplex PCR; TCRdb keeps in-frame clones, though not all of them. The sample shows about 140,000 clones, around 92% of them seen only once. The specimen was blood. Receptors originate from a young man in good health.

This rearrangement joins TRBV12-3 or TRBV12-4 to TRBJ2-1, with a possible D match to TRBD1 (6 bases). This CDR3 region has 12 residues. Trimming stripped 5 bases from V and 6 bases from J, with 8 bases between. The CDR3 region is CASSPQGNEQFF. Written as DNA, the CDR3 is TGTGCCAGCAGTCCACAGGGCAATGAGCAGTTCTTC.

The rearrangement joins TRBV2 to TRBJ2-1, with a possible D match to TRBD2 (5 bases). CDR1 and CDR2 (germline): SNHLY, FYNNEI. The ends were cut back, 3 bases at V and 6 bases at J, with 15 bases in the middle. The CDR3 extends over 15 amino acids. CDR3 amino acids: CASSESGVHGNEQFF. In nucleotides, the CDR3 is TGTGCCAGCAGTGAGTCCGGGGTCCATGGCAATGAGCAGTTCTTC.

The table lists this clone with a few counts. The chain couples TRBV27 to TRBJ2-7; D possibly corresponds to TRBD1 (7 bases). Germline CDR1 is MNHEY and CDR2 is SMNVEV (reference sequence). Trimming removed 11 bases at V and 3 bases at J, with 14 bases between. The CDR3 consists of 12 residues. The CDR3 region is CAAGSGGYEQYF. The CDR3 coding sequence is TGTGCCGCGGGGTCAGGGGGCTACGAGCAGTACTTC.

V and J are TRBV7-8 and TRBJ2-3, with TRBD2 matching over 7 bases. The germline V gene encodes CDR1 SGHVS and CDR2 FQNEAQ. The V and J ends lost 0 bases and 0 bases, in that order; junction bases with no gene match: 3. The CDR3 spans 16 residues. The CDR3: CASSLAVGGSTDTQYF. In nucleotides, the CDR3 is TGTGCCAGCAGCTTAGCCGTGGGGGGGAGCACAGATACGCAGTATTTT. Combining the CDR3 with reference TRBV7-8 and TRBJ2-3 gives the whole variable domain GAGVSQSPRYKVAKRGQDVALRCDPISGHVSLFWYQQALGQGPEFLTYFQNEAQLDKSGLPSDRFFAERPEGSVSTLKIQRTQQEDSAVYLCASSLAVGGSTDTQYFGPGTRLTVL.